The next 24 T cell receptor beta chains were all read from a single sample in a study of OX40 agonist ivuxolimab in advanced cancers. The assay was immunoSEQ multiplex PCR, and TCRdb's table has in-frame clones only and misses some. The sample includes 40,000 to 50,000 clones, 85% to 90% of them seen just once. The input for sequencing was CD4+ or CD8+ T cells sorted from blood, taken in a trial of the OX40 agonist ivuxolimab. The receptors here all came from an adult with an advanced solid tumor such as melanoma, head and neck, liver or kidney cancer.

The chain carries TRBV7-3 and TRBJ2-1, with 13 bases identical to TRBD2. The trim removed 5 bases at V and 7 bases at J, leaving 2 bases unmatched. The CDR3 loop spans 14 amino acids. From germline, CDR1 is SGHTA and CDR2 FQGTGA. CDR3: CASSALAGGNEQFF. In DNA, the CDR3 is TGTGCCAGCAGCGCACTAGCGGGAGGGAATGAGCAGTTCTTC.

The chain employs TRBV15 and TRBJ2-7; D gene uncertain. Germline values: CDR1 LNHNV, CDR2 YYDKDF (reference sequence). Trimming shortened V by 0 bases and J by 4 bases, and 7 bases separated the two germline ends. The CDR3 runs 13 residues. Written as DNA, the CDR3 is TGTGCCACCAGCAGAGATAGGCAATACGAGCAGTACTTC. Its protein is CATSRDRQYEQYF.

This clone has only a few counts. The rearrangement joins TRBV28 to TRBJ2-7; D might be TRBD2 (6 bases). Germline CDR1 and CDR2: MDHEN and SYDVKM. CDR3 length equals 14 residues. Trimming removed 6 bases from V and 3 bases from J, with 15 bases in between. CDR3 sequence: CASRDSGTGYEQYF. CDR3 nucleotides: TGTGCCAGCAGGGATAGCGGCACGGGCTACGAGCAGTACTTC.

CDR3 sequence: CASSSQGEQYF. The CDR3 DNA follows: TGTGCCAGCAGCTCCCAGGGCGAGCAGTACTTC. The J gene is TRBJ2-7, the V gene TRBV5-6; maybe TRBD1 (5 bases). Germline assignment: CDR1 SGHDT and CDR2 YYEEEE. The CDR3 extends over 11 amino acids. V shed 3 bases and J shed 6 bases, with 7 bases lying between them.

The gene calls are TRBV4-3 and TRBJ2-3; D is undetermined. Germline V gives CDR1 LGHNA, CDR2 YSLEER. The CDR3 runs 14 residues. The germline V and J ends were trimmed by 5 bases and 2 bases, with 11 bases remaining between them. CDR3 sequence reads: CASSIGQPTDTQYF. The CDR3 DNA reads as TGCGCCAGCAGCATCGGCCAGCCCACAGATACGCAGTATTTT.

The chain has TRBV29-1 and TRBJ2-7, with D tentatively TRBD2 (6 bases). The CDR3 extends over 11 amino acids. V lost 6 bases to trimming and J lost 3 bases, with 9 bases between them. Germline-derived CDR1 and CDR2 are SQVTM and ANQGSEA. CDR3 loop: CSVGGVYEQYF. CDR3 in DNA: TGCAGCGTCGGAGGGGTCTACGAGCAGTACTTC.

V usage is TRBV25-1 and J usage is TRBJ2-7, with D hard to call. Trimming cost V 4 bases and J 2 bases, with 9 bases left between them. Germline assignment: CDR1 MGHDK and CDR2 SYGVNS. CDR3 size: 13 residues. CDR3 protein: CASSVNSAYEQYF. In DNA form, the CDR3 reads TGTGCCAGCAGTGTAAACAGTGCCTACGAGCAGTACTTC.

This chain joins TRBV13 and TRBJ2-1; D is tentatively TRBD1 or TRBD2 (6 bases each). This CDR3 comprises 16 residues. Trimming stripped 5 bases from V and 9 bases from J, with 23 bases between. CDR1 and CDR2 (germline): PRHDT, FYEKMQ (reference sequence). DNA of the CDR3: TGTGCCAGCAGCAGAGCACACGCTAGCGTAGGGGGTGAGCAGTTCTTC. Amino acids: CASSRAHASVGGEQFF. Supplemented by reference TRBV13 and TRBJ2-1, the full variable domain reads AAGVIQSPRHLIKEKRETATLKCYPIPRHDTVYWYQQGPGQDPQFLISFYEKMQSDKGSIPDRFSAQQFSDYHSELNMSSLELGDSALYFCASSRAHASVGGEQFFGPGTRLTVL.

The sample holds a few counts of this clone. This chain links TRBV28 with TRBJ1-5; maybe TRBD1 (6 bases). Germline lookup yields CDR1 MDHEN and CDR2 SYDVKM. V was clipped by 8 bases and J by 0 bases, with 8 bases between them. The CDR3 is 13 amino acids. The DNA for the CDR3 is TGTGCCAGCGGACAGTTTAGCAATCAGCCCCAGCATTTT. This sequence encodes CASGQFSNQPQHF.

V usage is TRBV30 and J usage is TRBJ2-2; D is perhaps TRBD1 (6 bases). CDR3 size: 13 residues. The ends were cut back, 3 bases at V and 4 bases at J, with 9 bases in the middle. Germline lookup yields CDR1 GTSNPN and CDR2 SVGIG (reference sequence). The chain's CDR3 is CAWRSRGTGELFF. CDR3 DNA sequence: TGTGCCTGGAGATCCAGGGGCACCGGGGAGCTGTTTTTT.

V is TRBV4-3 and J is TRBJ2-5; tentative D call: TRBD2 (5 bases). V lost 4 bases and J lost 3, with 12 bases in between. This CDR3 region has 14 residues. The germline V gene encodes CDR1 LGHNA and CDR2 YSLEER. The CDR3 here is CASSPPGKKETQYF. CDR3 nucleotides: TGCGCCAGCAGCCCCCCCGGGAAAAAAGAGACCCAGTACTTC.

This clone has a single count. This CDR3 is CASTPRYYEQYF. The CDR3 bases are TGTGCCAGCACGCCCCGGTATTACGAGCAGTACTTC. The chain uses TRBV6-5 and TRBJ2-7; D ambiguous. Trimming pared 7 bases from V and 4 bases from J, leaving 11 bases between. Germline V gene lookup returns CDR1 MNHEY and CDR2 SVGAGI. The length of the CDR3 is 12 residues.

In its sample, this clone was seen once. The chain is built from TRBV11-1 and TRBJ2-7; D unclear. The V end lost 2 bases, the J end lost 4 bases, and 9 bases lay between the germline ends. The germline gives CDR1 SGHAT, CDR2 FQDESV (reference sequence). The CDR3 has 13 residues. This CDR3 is CASSLSSPYEQYF. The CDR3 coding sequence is TGTGCCAGCAGCTTAAGTTCTCCTTACGAGCAGTACTTC.

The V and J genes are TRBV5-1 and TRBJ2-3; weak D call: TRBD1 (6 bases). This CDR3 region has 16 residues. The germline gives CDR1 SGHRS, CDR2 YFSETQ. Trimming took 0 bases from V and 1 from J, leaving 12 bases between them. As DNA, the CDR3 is TGCGCCAGCAGCTTGGAAGTGGGGGCCGGCACAGATACGCAGTATTTT. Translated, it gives CASSLEVGAGTDTQYF.

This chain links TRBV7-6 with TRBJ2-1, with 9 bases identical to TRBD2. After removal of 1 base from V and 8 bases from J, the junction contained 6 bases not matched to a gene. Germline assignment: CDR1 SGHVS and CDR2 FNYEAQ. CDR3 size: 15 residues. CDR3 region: CASSLVGGRDHEQFF. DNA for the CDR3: TGTGCCAGCAGCTTAGTTGGCGGGAGGGACCATGAGCAGTTCTTC. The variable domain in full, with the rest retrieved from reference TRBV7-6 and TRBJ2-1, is GAGVSQSPRYKVTKRGQDVALRCDPISGHVSLYWYRQALGQGPEFLTYFNYEAQQDKSGLPNDRFSAERPEGSISTLTIQRTEQRDSAMYRCASSLVGGRDHEQFFGPGTRLTVL.

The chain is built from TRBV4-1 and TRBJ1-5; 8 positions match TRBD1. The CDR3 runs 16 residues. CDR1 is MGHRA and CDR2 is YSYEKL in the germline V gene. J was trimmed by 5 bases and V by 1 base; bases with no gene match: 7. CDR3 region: CASSQGDRGGYQPQHF. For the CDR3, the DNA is TGCGCCAGCAGCCAAGGCGACAGGGGAGGGTATCAGCCCCAGCATTTT.

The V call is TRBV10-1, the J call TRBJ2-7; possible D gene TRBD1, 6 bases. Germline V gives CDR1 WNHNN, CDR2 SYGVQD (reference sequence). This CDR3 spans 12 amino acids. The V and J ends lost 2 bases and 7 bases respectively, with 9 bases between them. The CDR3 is CASSEKGGEQYF. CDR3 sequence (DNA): TGCGCCAGCAGTGAGAAAGGGGGAGAGCAGTACTTC.

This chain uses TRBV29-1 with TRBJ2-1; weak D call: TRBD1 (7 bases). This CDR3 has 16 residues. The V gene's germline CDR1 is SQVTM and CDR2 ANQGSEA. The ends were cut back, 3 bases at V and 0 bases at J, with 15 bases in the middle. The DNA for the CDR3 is TGCAGCGTTGAGGGGGGACAGCAGAGCTCCTACAATGAGCAGTTCTTC. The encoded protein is CSVEGGQQSSYNEQFF.

The CDR3 here is CASSFYRDRGYEQYF. The DNA of the CDR3 is TGTGCCAGCAGCTTTTACCGGGACAGGGGCTACGAGCAGTACTTC. The rearrangement uses TRBV7-2 and TRBJ2-7; TRBD1 agrees at 10 bases. This CDR3 has 15 amino acids. Germline lookup yields CDR1 SGHTA and CDR2 FQGNSA. V lost 3 bases to trimming and J lost 3 bases; unmatched junction nucleotides: 5.

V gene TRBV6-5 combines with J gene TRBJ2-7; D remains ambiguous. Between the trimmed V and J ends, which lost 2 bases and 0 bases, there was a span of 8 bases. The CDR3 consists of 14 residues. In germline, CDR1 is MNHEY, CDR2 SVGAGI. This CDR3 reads CASSYRASSYEQYF. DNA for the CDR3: TGTGCCAGCAGTTACAGAGCCTCCTCCTACGAGCAGTACTTC.

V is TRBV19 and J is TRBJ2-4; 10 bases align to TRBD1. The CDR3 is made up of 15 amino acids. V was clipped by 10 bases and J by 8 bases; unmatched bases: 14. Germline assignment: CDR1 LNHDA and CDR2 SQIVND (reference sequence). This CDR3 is CAIAPTGGQKDIQYF. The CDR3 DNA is TGTGCCATAGCCCCGACAGGGGGCCAAAAGGACATTCAGTACTTC. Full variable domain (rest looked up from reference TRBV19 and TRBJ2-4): DGGITQSPKYLFRKEGQNVTLSCEQNLNHDAMYWYRQDPGQGLRLIYYSQIVNDFQKGDIAEGYSVSREKKESFPLTVTSAQKNPTAFYLCAIAPTGGQKDIQYFGAGTRLSVL.

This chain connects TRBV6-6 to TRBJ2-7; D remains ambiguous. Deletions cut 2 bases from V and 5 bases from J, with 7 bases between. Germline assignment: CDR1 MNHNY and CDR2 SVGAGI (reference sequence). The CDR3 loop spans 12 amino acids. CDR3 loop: CASSYGQNEQYF. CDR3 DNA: TGTGCCAGCAGTTACGGGCAGAACGAGCAGTACTTC.

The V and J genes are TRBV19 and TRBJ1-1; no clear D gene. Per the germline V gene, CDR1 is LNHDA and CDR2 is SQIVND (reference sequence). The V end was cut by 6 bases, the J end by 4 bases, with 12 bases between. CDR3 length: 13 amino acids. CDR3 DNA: TGTGCCAGTAGCCCCCCCGGGCCCACTGAAGCTTTCTTT. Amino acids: CASSPPGPTEAFF. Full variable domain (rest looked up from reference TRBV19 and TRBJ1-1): DGGITQSPKYLFRKEGQNVTLSCEQNLNHDAMYWYRQDPGQGLRLIYYSQIVNDFQKGDIAEGYSVSREKKESFPLTVTSAQKNPTAFYLCASSPPGPTEAFFGQGTRLTVV.

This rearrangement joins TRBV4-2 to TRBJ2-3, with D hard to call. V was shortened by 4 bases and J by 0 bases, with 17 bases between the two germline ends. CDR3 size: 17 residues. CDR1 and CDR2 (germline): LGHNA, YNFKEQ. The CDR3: CASSPTFGVQSTDTQYF. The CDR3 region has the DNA TGTGCCAGCAGCCCTACCTTCGGCGTCCAGAGCACAGATACGCAGTATTTT.